These 8 T cell receptor beta chains were all obtained from the same sample, sequenced in a study of cytomegalovirus exposure and HLA in healthy donors. Use of 60 Vbeta and 13 Jbeta primers characterized the PCR. This table comes from immunoSEQ multiplex PCR, and its TCRdb copy is limited to in-frame clones, with some not included. This table holds fewer than 250,000 clones, 80% found once. Specimen: PBMCs. Every receptor here comes from a woman in her forties in good health and CMV-seronegative.

This chain connects TRBV10-3 to TRBJ2-1, with 9 bases aligning to TRBD2. CDR3 size: 16 residues. CDR1 is ENHRY, CDR2 SYGVKD, per germline. J gave up 4 bases and V 0 bases, and 4 bases lay outside the gene matches. This chain's CDR3 is CAISESGGRGYNEQFF. The CDR3 DNA sequence: TGTGCCATCAGTGAGTCCGGCGGGAGGGGATACAATGAGCAGTTCTTC.

The chain employs TRBV19 and TRBJ1-5; D might be TRBD1 (6 bases). Germline values: CDR1 LNHDA, CDR2 SQIVND (reference sequence). Trimming took off 3 bases at V and 3 bases at J, with 12 bases between the two ends. CDR3 length equals 15 residues. CDR3 residues: CASSISGQPNQPQHF. Here the CDR3 DNA reads TGTGCCAGTAGTATTTCAGGACAGCCCAATCAGCCCCAGCATTTT.

This clone appeared a few times. This chain joins TRBV25-1 and TRBJ1-5; 8 nucleotides match TRBD1. Germline CDR1 is MGHDK and CDR2 is SYGVNS. V lost 6 bases and J lost 5; bases outside the gene matches: 3. The CDR3 consists of 13 residues. CDR3 in amino acids: CASRDREDQPQHF. The DNA for the CDR3 is TGTGCCAGCAGGGACAGGGAGGATCAGCCCCAGCATTTT.

This clone appeared once. V is TRBV7-3 and J is TRBJ2-2; 10 nucleotides match TRBD2. V trimming: 5 bases; J trimming: 3 bases; junction bases outside the gene matches: 6. The germline V gene has CDR1 SGHTA and CDR2 FQGTGA. This CDR3 region has 16 residues. CDR3 protein: CASSAQRGGYTGELFF. The CDR3 coding sequence is TGTGCCAGCAGCGCCCAGCGGGGGGGCTACACCGGGGAGCTGTTTTTT.

This chain uses TRBV5-4 with TRBJ2-1; TRBD2 agrees at 7 bases. This CDR3 has 16 residues. With V trimmed by 1 base and J by 7 bases, 11 bases remained unmatched. Per germline, CDR1 SGHNT and CDR2 YYREEE (reference sequence). The chain's CDR3 is CASSLKGAGVINEQFF. The CDR3, as DNA: TGTGCCAGCAGCTTGAAAGGTGCGGGAGTAATTAATGAGCAGTTCTTC.

The gene calls are TRBV19 and TRBJ1-3; weak D call: TRBD1 (5 bases). Trimming stripped 11 bases from V and 3 bases from J, with 14 bases between. The CDR3 runs to 13 residues. CDR1 is LNHDA, CDR2 SQIVND, per germline (reference sequence). The CDR3 sequence: CAAKATVGNTIYF. Here the CDR3 DNA reads TGTGCCGCCAAAGCGACAGTTGGAAACACCATATATTTT.

This clone has a handful of counts. The chain joins TRBV11-3 to TRBJ2-1; TRBD2 is a possible D gene (5 bases). The length of the CDR3 is 14 residues. The V end lost 0 bases, the J end lost 8 bases, and 11 bases lay between the germline ends. The germline V gene encodes CDR1 SGHNT and CDR2 YENEEA. CDR3 sequence: CASSLDPQRDEQFF. Written as DNA, the CDR3 is TGTGCCAGCAGCTTAGATCCCCAGAGGGATGAGCAGTTCTTC.

The chain combines TRBV4-3 with TRBJ2-5, with D maybe TRBD2 (6 bases). V was shortened by 0 bases and J by 1 base, with 9 bases between the two germline ends. This CDR3 is 15 amino acids long. From germline, CDR1 is LGHNA and CDR2 YSLEER. Here the CDR3 DNA reads TGCGCCAGCAGCCAAGAAGCGGGCCGCCAAGAGACCCAGTACTTC. This encodes CASSQEAGRQETQYF.